Presented here are 3 T cell receptor beta chains from one specimen sequenced in a study of blood T cell repertoires in COVID-19. TCRdb keeps only in-frame clones here, not all; method: immunoSEQ multiplex PCR. The sample contains some 330,000 clones, around 87% of which appear only once. The material sequenced was peripheral blood. These receptors were taken from a woman aged 45-65 years with active or convalescent COVID-19.

J is TRBJ1-2 and V is TRBV27; the D gene is possibly TRBD1 (6 bases). From germline, CDR1 is MNHEY and CDR2 SMNVEV (reference sequence). The ends were cut back, 4 bases at V and 4 bases at J, with 16 bases in the middle. The CDR3 runs to 15 residues. The CDR3: CASSYGRGKGYGYTF. Here the CDR3 DNA reads TGTGCCAGCAGTTATGGCAGGGGCAAGGGCTATGGCTACACCTTC.

The chain employs TRBV11-2 and TRBJ1-2; 10 nucleotides match TRBD1. The V segment lost 1 base and the J segment 3 bases; nucleotides outside the gene matches: 8. The CDR3 consists of 17 residues. From germline, CDR1 is SGHAT and CDR2 FQNNGV. For the CDR3, the DNA is TGTGCCAGCAGCTTAGGGTCTGGGACAGGGGAAGACTATGGCTACACCTTC. It yields the protein CASSLGSGTGEDYGYTF.

The V gene is TRBV7-3, the J gene TRBJ2-1; 13 nucleotides align to TRBD2. V was pared by 10 bases and J by 7 bases, with 7 bases of the junction left unmatched. CDR3 length equals 14 residues. Germline V CDR1 and CDR2: SGHTA, FQGTGA. DNA of the CDR3: TGTGCCACCCGACTAGCGGGGGGCTCTAATGAGCAGTTCTTC. This codes for CATRLAGGSNEQFF.